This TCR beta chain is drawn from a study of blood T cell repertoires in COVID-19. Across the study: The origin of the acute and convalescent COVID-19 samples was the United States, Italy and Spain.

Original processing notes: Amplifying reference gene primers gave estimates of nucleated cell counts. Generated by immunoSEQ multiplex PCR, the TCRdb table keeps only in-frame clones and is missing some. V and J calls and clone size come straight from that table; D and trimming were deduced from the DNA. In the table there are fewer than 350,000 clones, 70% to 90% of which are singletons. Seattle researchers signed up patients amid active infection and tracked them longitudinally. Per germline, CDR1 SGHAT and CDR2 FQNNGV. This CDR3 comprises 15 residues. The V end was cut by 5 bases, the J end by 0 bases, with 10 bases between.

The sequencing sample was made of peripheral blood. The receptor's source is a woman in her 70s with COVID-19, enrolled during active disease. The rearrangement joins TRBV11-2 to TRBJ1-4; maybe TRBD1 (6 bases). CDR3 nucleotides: TGTGCCAGCAGCCTCACAGGGACAACTAATGAAAAACTGTTTTTT. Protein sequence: CASSLTGTTNEKLFF.